This T cell receptor (beta chain) was found in a study of shared clonotypes between healthy human individuals. Background on the study: Researchers assigned three CD4 naive, three CD4 memory, two CD8 naive and one CD8 memory plate to each donor.

Terminally differentiated effector memory CD45RA+ cells were left out of the naive CD8 fraction, which was CD45RO-negative and positively selected for CCR7. All donors qualified as healthy HIV-negative adults and had experienced no recent acute infections or vaccinations. Study-wide results and limits: Represented diversity, genetic and exposure-history alike, was limited by few donors.

CDR1 is SGHVS and CDR2 is FQNEAQ in the germline V gene. With V trimmed by 5 bases and J by 5 bases, 14 bases remained unmatched. This CDR3 is 16 amino acids long. On this clone itself: Its antigen is still unknown.

The protocol was immunoSEQ multiplex PCR, while the TCRdb copy is restricted to in-frame clones and leaves out a portion. The table records roughly 850,000 clones, about 96% of them present only once. The chain couples TRBV7-8 to TRBJ2-5; 7 positions match TRBD1. Material for sequencing was naive CD8+ T cells sorted from blood. The sequence was obtained from a man aged 25 to 45 in good health. The CDR3 is CASSKALQGILETQYF. CDR3 in DNA: TGTGCCAGCAGCAAAGCTTTACAGGGGATCTTGGAGACCCAGTACTTC.